A selection of T cell receptor beta chains follows, all from one sample in a study of blood T cell repertoires in COVID-19. Profiling relied on immunoSEQ multiplex PCR, and the TCRdb table lists in-frame clones only, not all of them. Here the sample spans a few hundred thousand clones, around 89% being singletons. The specimen sequenced was PBMCs or T cells enriched from blood (not recorded which). The origin of the receptors is a woman in her 40s who had recovered from COVID-19. CDR3s include the opening cysteine and the closing phenylalanine or tryptophan. A D gene is named only where the DNA matches it firmly. Size tells how often a clone was seen (once, few, many) or the class of an expanded clone, and some rows leave it out.

>TRBJ1-1|TRBV12-5|NA|NA
TGTGCTAGTGGTTTACTCAACACTGAAGCTTTCTTT
CASGLLNTEAFF
>TRBJ1-2|TRBV28|NA|NA
TGTGCCAGCAGGGTTGGTGGGGCCTATGGCTACACCTTC
CASRVGGAYGYTF
>TRBJ1-2|TRBV19|NA|TRBD1
TGTGCCAGTAGTATACCCGGGACAGAGTATGGCTACACCTTC
CASSIPGTEYGYTF
>TRBJ1-1|TRBV27|NA|TRBD1
TGTGCCAGCAGTACAGACAGGGTTGGGAACACTGAAGCTTTCTTT
CASSTDRVGNTEAFF
>TRBJ1-5|TRBV29-1|few|NA
TGCAGCGTCTCAGGGAATAGCAATCAGCCCCAGCATTTT
CSVSGNSNQPQHF
>TRBJ1-4|TRBV5-1|NA|NA
TGCGCCAGCAGCTTGGAGGGACACCCTGGGGAAAAACTGTTTTTT
CASSLEGHPGEKLFF
>TRBJ1-2|TRBV10-3|NA|NA
TGTGCCATCTCCCCAGGGGAGGGCTATGGCTACACCTTC
CAISPGEGYGYTF
>TRBJ1-1|TRBV18|NA|NA
TGTGCCAGCTCACCACTCAGCGTGGGGGGCACTGAAGCTTTCTTT
CASSPLSVGGTEAFF
>TRBJ2-7|TRBV13|NA|NA
TGTGCCAGCAGTCGTGCCTACGAGCAGTACTTC
CASSRAYEQYF
>TRBJ2-7|TRBV16|NA|NA
TGTGCCAGCAGCCAATTCAGTGTCGAGCAGTACTTC
CASSQFSVEQYF
>TRBJ2-1|TRBV6-1|NA|NA
TGTGCCAGCAGTGAGTGGACGCCAGAGGGCAATGAGCAGTTCTTC
CASSEWTPEGNEQFF
>TRBJ2-2|TRBV29-1|NA|NA
TGCAGCGCCATGGGCCTGAACACCGGGGAGCTGTTTTTT
CSAMGLNTGELFF
>TRBJ1-5|TRBV27|few|NA
TGTGCCAGCAGCTGGACTTTGAATCAGCCCCAGCATTTT
CASSWTLNQPQHF
>TRBJ2-3|TRBV19|NA|TRBD2
TGTGCCAGTAGTATGGGAGCGGGAACCATCACAGATACGCAGTATTTT
CASSMGAGTITDTQYF
>TRBJ2-3|TRBV19|NA|TRBD2
TGTGCCAGTAGTGGACTAGCGGGAGCAGATACGCAGTATTTT
CASSGLAGADTQYF
>TRBJ2-3|TRBV4-1|NA|NA
TGCGCCAGCAGCCAAGGTATAAGAGGCACAGATACGCAGTATTTT
CASSQGIRGTDTQYF
>TRBJ1-5|TRBV5-1|NA|NA
TGCGCCAGCAGCTTGGGAGGAGATCAGCCCCAGCATTTT
CASSLGGDQPQHF
>TRBJ1-2|TRBV2|NA|NA
TGTGCCAGCAGATTCATCCAGGGTGTTTATGGCTACACCTTC
CASRFIQGVYGYTF
>TRBJ2-1|TRBV12-3/TRBV12-4|NA|NA
TGTGCCAGCAGGAAAGGGGGCAATGAGCAGTTCTTC
CASRKGGNEQFF
>TRBJ1-1|TRBV25-1|NA|NA
TGTGCCAGCAGCCAGGGGTCCGAAGCTTTCTTT
CASSQGSEAFF
>TRBJ1-5|TRBV5-1|few|NA
TGCGCCAGCAGCTTGGGGCCCGAAATCAATCAGCCCCAGCATTTT
CASSLGPEINQPQHF
>TRBJ1-4|TRBV5-8|NA|NA
TGTGCCAGCAGCTTGGGGGACACGGGATATGAAAAACTGTTTTTT
CASSLGDTGYEKLFF
>TRBJ2-5|TRBV29-1|NA|NA
TGCAGCGTTGAATTTGGAGGAGAGACCCAGTACTTC
CSVEFGGETQYF
>TRBJ1-2|TRBV28|NA|NA
TGTGCCAGCCGAAGGACAAATACTAACTATGGCTACACCTTC
CASRRTNTNYGYTF
>TRBJ1-1|TRBV10-3|NA|TRBD1
TGTGCCATCAACTCGGGACAGGTCTTGAACACTGAAGCTTTCTTT
CAINSGQVLNTEAFF
>TRBJ2-5|TRBV5-4|NA|NA
TGTGCCAGCAGATTAGGACTCCAAGAGACCCAGTACTTC
CASRLGLQETQYF
>TRBJ1-2|TRBV24-1|NA|TRBD1
TGTGCCACCAGTGATACCGGGACAGGGGTTAGTGGCTACACCTTC
CATSDTGTGVSGYTF
>TRBJ1-4|TRBV5-4|NA|TRBD1
TGTGCCAGCAGCATCCGGGGACAGGGGGCTTTAAATGAAAAACTGTTTTTT
CASSIRGQGALNEKLFF
>TRBJ2-1|TRBV3-1/TRBV3-2|once|TRBD2
TGTGCCAGCAGCCCACTATCCATACTAGCGGGAGGGGACAATGAGCAGTTCTTC
CASSPLSILAGGDNEQFF
>TRBJ1-2|TRBV19|NA|TRBD1
TGTGCCAGTAGAGACAGGGGAGGCTATGGCTACACCTTC
CASRDRGGYGYTF
>TRBJ2-2|TRBV5-1|NA|TRBD2
TGCGCCAGCACCTCTACGACTAGCGGGGACACCGGGGAGCTGTTTTTT
CASTSTTSGDTGELFF
>TRBJ1-4|TRBV7-9|NA|NA
TGTGCCAGCAGCTTGTCGGTCGAAGAAAAACTGTTTTTT
CASSLSVEEKLFF
>TRBJ1-5|TRBV27|NA|NA
TGTGCCAGCAGTCCCGAGCTTCAGGGGACTCAGCCCCAGCATTTT
CASSPELQGTQPQHF
>TRBJ2-7|TRBV6-5|NA|NA
TGTGCCAGCAGTTACTCGAATCCAGGGGCTTACGAGCAGTACTTC
CASSYSNPGAYEQYF
>TRBJ1-2|TRBV4-2|NA|NA
TGTGCCAGCAGCCAGGAGAACAAAAACTATGGCTACACCTTC
CASSQENKNYGYTF
>TRBJ1-5|TRBV10-3|NA|NA
TGTGCCATCAGTGAACAGGCAGGCCCGGGCAATCAGCCCCAGCATTTT
CAISEQAGPGNQPQHF
>TRBJ1-1|TRBV29-1|NA|TRBD1
TGCAGCGTTTCTGAGGGGGCAAGAGGAGCTTTCTTT
CSVSEGARGAFF
>TRBJ2-2|TRBV27|NA|NA
TGTGCCAGCAGTTTGGGCGGCGGGGTTAGAGGCGGGGAGCTGTTTTTT
CASSLGGGVRGGELFF
>TRBJ1-2|TRBV7-6|NA|NA
TGTGCCAGCAGCTTGGGGACCGGGACACCAGGCTATGGCTACACCTTC
CASSLGTGTPGYGYTF
>TRBJ2-1|TRBV4-1|NA|NA
TGCGCCAGCAGCCAAGTAATAGTGAATGAGCAGTTCTTC
CASSQVIVNEQFF
>TRBJ2-1|TRBV7-6|NA|TRBD1
TGTGCCAGCAGCCCCGCAGGGGGATTCGTCAATGAGCAGTTCTTC
CASSPAGGFVNEQFF
>TRBJ1-2|TRBV24-1|NA|TRBD1
TGTGCCACCACCCAAGGGACAGGGGACTATGGCTACACCTTC
CATTQGTGDYGYTF
>TRBJ2-3|TRBV11-3|once|NA
TGTGCCAGCAGCTTAGATATGTATACGCAGTATTTT
CASSLDMYTQYF
>TRBJ1-4|TRBV7-2|once|NA
TGTGCCAGCAGCTTAAGGGACATCGAAAAACTGTTTTTT
CASSLRDIEKLFF
>TRBJ1-6|TRBV6-5|NA|NA
TGTGCCAGCAGTTACGCGGGACTGCTGAATTCACCCCTCCACTTT
CASSYAGLLNSPLHF
>TRBJ1-1|TRBV10-1|NA|NA
TGCGCCAGCAGTGAGGGGGGGTCAACTGAAGCTTTCTTT
CASSEGGSTEAFF
>TRBJ1-5|TRBV5-8|NA|NA
TGTGCCAGCAGCTGGGGGGGTGGCCCTTTGCCCCAGCATTTT
CASSWGGGPLPQHF
>TRBJ1-6|TRBV11-2|NA|TRBD1
TGTGCCAGCAGCTTACAGGGGGCGGTCGGCAGCTCCTATAATTCACCCCTCCACTTT
CASSLQGAVGSSYNSPLHF
>TRBJ1-6|TRBV4-1|once|NA
TGCGCCAGCAGCCAAGATCCGGGGGTCTATTCACCCCTCCACTTT
CASSQDPGVYSPLHF
>TRBJ1-3|TRBV6-2/TRBV6-3|NA|NA
TGTGCCAGCAGTCATCGGGAGCCCGTCTCTGGAAACACCATATATTTT
CASSHREPVSGNTIYF
>TRBJ2-1|TRBV18|NA|NA
TGTGCCAGCTCACCAACACAGGGTGGCTCCTACAATGAGCAGTTCTTC
CASSPTQGGSYNEQFF
>TRBJ1-2|TRBV13|NA|TRBD1
TGTGCCAGCAGTTCCACCCCGACAGGGGGACATGGCTACACCTTC
CASSSTPTGGHGYTF
>TRBJ1-1|TRBV19|once|NA
TGTGCCAGTAGTATGCGTTGGGAGGGAACTGAAGCTTTCTTT
CASSMRWEGTEAFF